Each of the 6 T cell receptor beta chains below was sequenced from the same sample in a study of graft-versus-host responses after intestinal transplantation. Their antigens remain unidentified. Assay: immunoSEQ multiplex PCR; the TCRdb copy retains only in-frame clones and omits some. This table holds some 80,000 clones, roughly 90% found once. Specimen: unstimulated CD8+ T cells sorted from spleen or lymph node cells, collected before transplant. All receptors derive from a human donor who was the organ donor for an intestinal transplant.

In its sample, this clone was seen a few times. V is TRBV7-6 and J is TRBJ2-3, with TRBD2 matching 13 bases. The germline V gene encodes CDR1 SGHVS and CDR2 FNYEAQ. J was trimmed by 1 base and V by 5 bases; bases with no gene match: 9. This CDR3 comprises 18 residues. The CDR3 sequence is CASSPTQGLAGGTDTQYF. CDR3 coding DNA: TGTGCCAGCAGCCCGACCCAAGGACTAGCGGGGGGCACAGATACGCAGTATTTT.

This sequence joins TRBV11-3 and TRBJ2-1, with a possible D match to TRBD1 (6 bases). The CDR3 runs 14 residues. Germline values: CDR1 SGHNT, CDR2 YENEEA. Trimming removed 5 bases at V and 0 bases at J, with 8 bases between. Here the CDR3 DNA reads TGTGCCAGCAGCCCGGACAGCTCCTACAATGAGCAGTTCTTC. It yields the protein CASSPDSSYNEQFF. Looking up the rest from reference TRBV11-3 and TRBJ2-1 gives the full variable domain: EAGVVQSPRYKIIEKKQPVAFWCNPISGHNTLYWYLQNLGQGPELLIRYENEEAVDDSQLPKDRFSAERLKGVDSTLKIQPAELGDSAVYLCASSPDSSYNEQFFGPGTRLTVL.

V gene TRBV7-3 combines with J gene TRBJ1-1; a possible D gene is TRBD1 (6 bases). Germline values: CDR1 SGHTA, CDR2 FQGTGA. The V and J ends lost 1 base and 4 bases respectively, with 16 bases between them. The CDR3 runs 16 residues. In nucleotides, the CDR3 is TGTGCCAGCAGCTTAATGCATCAGGGGATTCTCACTGAAGCTTTCTTT. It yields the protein CASSLMHQGILTEAFF.

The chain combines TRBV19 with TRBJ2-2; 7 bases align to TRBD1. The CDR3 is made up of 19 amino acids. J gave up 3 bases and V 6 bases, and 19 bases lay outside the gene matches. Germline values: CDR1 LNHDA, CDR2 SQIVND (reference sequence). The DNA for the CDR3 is TGTGCCAGTAGGCCTGGTTCGAGACAGGGAAATTGGGACACCGGGGAGCTGTTTTTT. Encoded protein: CASRPGSRQGNWDTGELFF.

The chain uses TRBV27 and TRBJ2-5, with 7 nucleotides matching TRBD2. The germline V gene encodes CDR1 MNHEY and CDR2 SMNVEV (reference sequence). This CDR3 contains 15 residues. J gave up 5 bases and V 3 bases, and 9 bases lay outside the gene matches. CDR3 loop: CASSFARISGETQYF. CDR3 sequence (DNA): TGTGCCAGCAGTTTCGCCCGAATTAGCGGGGAGACCCAGTACTTC.

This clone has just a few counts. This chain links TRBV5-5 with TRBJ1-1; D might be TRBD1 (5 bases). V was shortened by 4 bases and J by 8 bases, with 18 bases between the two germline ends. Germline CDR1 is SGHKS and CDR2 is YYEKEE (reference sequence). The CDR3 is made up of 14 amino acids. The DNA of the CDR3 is TGTGCCAGCAGCATAGACAGTATTAACTCCGAAGCTTTCTTT. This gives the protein CASSIDSINSEAFF.